These T cell receptor beta chains were read from a single sample in a study of CD8+ T cells in alopecia areata. Only in-frame clones appear in the TCRdb table, and some are missing; sequencing was by immunoSEQ multiplex PCR. Among roughly 140,000 clones listed, 50% to 65% were seen once. Sequenced here: CD8+ T cells sorted from blood, sampled at week 0. Receptors were obtained from a human donor with alopecia areata. The CDR3 runs from the conserved cysteine through the conserved F or W. Each record gives: D gene, clone size, V gene, CDR3 length, J gene, CDR3 protein, CDR3 DNA. A D gene is named only where the DNA matches it firmly. Part of the rows lack a size; the others show once, few, many or a class for expanded clones.

d_gene: TRBD1; abundance: NA; v_gene: TRBV7-9; len: 16; j_gene: TRBJ1-5; CDR3aa: CASSMEGGGSNQPQHF; CDR3nt: TGTGCCAGCAGCATGGAAGGGGGCGGAAGCAATCAGCCCCAGCATTTT
d_gene: TRBD1; abundance: few; v_gene: TRBV11-2; len: 13; j_gene: TRBJ2-5; CDR3aa: CASSGQGEETQYF; CDR3nt: TGTGCCAGCAGCGGACAGGGCGAGGAGACCCAGTACTTC
d_gene: TRBD1; abundance: few; v_gene: TRBV27; len: 14; j_gene: TRBJ1-1; CDR3aa: CASRTGEGNTEAFF; CDR3nt: TGTGCCAGCAGAACAGGGGAGGGGAACACTGAAGCTTTCTTT
d_gene: NA; abundance: NA; v_gene: TRBV9; len: 15; j_gene: TRBJ1-1; CDR3aa: CASSVSGNLNTEAFF; CDR3nt: TGTGCCAGCAGCGTCTCTGGGAATCTGAACACTGAAGCTTTCTTT
d_gene: NA; abundance: NA; v_gene: TRBV27; len: 13; j_gene: TRBJ1-1; CDR3aa: CASKSRGTSDAFF; CDR3nt: TGTGCCAGCAAGAGTAGGGGGACCTCGGATGCTTTCTTT
d_gene: NA; abundance: few; v_gene: TRBV7-9; len: 14; j_gene: TRBJ1-1; CDR3aa: CASSLVGLNTEAFF; CDR3nt: TGTGCCAGCAGCTTAGTAGGGTTGAACACTGAAGCTTTCTTT
d_gene: NA; abundance: NA; v_gene: TRBV28; len: 13; j_gene: TRBJ2-1; CDR3aa: CASSVRGRDEQFF; CDR3nt: TGTGCCAGCAGTGTGAGGGGCAGGGATGAGCAGTTCTTC
d_gene: NA; abundance: NA; v_gene: TRBV10-3; len: 12; j_gene: TRBJ2-3; CDR3aa: CAIIDAEGTQYF; CDR3nt: TGTGCCATCATTGACGCGGAGGGTACGCAGTATTTT
d_gene: NA; abundance: NA; v_gene: TRBV10-2; len: 12; j_gene: TRBJ1-1; CDR3aa: CASSETNTEAFF; CDR3nt: TGCGCCAGCAGTGAGACCAACACTGAAGCTTTCTTT
d_gene: NA; abundance: NA; v_gene: TRBV25-1; len: 15; j_gene: TRBJ2-5; CDR3aa: CASSEYPDKQETQYF; CDR3nt: TGTGCCAGCAGTGAATACCCGGACAAACAAGAGACCCAGTACTTC
d_gene: NA; abundance: NA; v_gene: TRBV19; len: 12; j_gene: TRBJ1-1; CDR3aa: CASKRRGTEAFF; CDR3nt: TGTGCCAGCAAACGACGGGGCACTGAAGCTTTCTTT
d_gene: NA; abundance: few; v_gene: TRBV30; len: 15; j_gene: TRBJ1-2; CDR3aa: CAWSVSAGPNYGYTF; CDR3nt: TGTGCCTGGAGTGTTTCCGCAGGCCCTAACTATGGCTACACCTTC
d_gene: NA; abundance: few; v_gene: TRBV7-8; len: 15; j_gene: TRBJ2-5; CDR3aa: CASSQLKGLKETQYF; CDR3nt: TGTGCCAGCAGCCAACTCAAGGGGCTGAAAGAGACCCAGTACTTC
d_gene: TRBD1; abundance: few; v_gene: TRBV29-1; len: 11; j_gene: TRBJ1-1; CDR3aa: CSVQGAGEAFF; CDR3nt: TGCAGCGTACAGGGGGCGGGTGAAGCTTTCTTT
d_gene: NA; abundance: few; v_gene: TRBV5-6; len: 14; j_gene: TRBJ1-2; CDR3aa: CASSFLLAEDGYTF; CDR3nt: TGTGCCAGCAGCTTTTTGTTGGCGGAAGATGGCTACACCTTC
d_gene: TRBD1; abundance: NA; v_gene: TRBV30; len: 12; j_gene: TRBJ1-1; CDR3aa: CAWNRGAGEAFF; CDR3nt: TGTGCCTGGAACAGGGGGGCGGGTGAAGCTTTCTTT
d_gene: NA; abundance: NA; v_gene: TRBV29-1; len: 15; j_gene: TRBJ1-2; CDR3aa: CSVEEREGLNYGYTF; CDR3nt: TGCAGCGTTGAGGAAAGGGAGGGATTGAACTATGGCTACACCTTC
d_gene: NA; abundance: few; v_gene: TRBV7-2; len: 11; j_gene: TRBJ2-5; CDR3aa: CASSPGRDEYF; CDR3nt: TGTGCCAGCAGCCCGGGCCGGGACGAGTACTTC
d_gene: TRBD2; abundance: NA; v_gene: TRBV25-1; len: 14; j_gene: TRBJ2-3; CDR3aa: CASSLSGGTDTQYF; CDR3nt: TGTGCCAGCAGTCTCAGCGGGGGCACAGATACGCAGTATTTT
d_gene: NA; abundance: few; v_gene: TRBV28; len: 14; j_gene: TRBJ2-6; CDR3aa: CASRAGTGANVLTF; CDR3nt: TGTGCCAGCAGAGCAGGGACTGGGGCCAACGTCCTGACTTTC
d_gene: NA; abundance: NA; v_gene: TRBV7-9; len: 14; j_gene: TRBJ2-1; CDR3aa: CASSPGEGPNEQFF; CDR3nt: TGTGCCAGCAGCCCAGGGGAGGGACCCAATGAGCAGTTCTTC
d_gene: TRBD1; abundance: few; v_gene: TRBV27; len: 16; j_gene: TRBJ1-6; CDR3aa: CASSPGQGRVNSPLHF; CDR3nt: TGTGCCAGCAGTCCGGGACAGGGCCGGGTAAATTCACCCCTCCACTTT
d_gene: TRBD1; abundance: NA; v_gene: TRBV5-1; len: 17; j_gene: TRBJ1-2; CDR3aa: CASSSFVPQNRGGGYTF; CDR3nt: TGCGCCAGCAGCTCCTTCGTCCCCCAAAACAGGGGAGGCGGCTACACCTTC
d_gene: TRBD2; abundance: many; v_gene: TRBV7-9; len: 15; j_gene: TRBJ2-3; CDR3aa: CASLSTSGLTDTQYF; CDR3nt: TGTGCCAGCCTTTCGACTAGCGGCCTGACAGATACGCAGTATTTT
d_gene: TRBD1; abundance: NA; v_gene: TRBV30; len: 14; j_gene: TRBJ2-1; CDR3aa: CAWTGTGFFDEQFF; CDR3nt: TGTGCCTGGACCGGGACAGGGTTTTTTGATGAGCAGTTCTTC
d_gene: TRBD1; abundance: few; v_gene: TRBV6-6; len: 11; j_gene: TRBJ1-2; CDR3aa: CASSDRDGYTF; CDR3nt: TGTGCCAGCAGTGACAGGGATGGCTACACCTTC
d_gene: NA; abundance: NA; v_gene: TRBV7-9; len: 16; j_gene: TRBJ2-3; CDR3aa: CASSPARGSSTDTQYF; CDR3nt: TGTGCCAGCAGCCCAGCCCGGGGATCTAGCACAGATACGCAGTATTTT
d_gene: TRBD1; abundance: NA; v_gene: TRBV4-1; len: 16; j_gene: TRBJ1-2; CDR3aa: CASSQDRGNIGYGYTF; CDR3nt: TGCGCCAGCAGCCAAGACAGGGGGAATATCGGCTATGGCTACACCTTC
d_gene: TRBD2; abundance: NA; v_gene: TRBV9; len: 15; j_gene: TRBJ2-5; CDR3aa: CASSSQRGAPETQYF; CDR3nt: TGTGCCAGCAGCTCCCAGCGGGGGGCTCCAGAGACCCAGTACTTC
d_gene: TRBD1; abundance: NA; v_gene: TRBV5-1; len: 14; j_gene: TRBJ2-5; CDR3aa: CASSWTGDIETQYF; CDR3nt: TGCGCCAGCAGCTGGACAGGGGACATCGAGACCCAGTACTTC
d_gene: NA; abundance: few; v_gene: TRBV2; len: 11; j_gene: TRBJ2-7; CDR3aa: CASTGGHEQYF; CDR3nt: TGTGCCAGCACTGGAGGGCACGAGCAGTACTTC
d_gene: NA; abundance: NA; v_gene: TRBV7-2; len: 11; j_gene: TRBJ1-4; CDR3aa: CASSFGEKLFF; CDR3nt: TGTGCCAGCAGCTTTGGGGAAAAACTGTTTTTT
d_gene: TRBD1; abundance: NA; v_gene: TRBV7-9; len: 16; j_gene: TRBJ1-6; CDR3aa: CASSQPGQGNNSPLHF; CDR3nt: TGTGCCAGCAGCCAGCCGGGACAGGGAAATAATTCACCCCTCCACTTT